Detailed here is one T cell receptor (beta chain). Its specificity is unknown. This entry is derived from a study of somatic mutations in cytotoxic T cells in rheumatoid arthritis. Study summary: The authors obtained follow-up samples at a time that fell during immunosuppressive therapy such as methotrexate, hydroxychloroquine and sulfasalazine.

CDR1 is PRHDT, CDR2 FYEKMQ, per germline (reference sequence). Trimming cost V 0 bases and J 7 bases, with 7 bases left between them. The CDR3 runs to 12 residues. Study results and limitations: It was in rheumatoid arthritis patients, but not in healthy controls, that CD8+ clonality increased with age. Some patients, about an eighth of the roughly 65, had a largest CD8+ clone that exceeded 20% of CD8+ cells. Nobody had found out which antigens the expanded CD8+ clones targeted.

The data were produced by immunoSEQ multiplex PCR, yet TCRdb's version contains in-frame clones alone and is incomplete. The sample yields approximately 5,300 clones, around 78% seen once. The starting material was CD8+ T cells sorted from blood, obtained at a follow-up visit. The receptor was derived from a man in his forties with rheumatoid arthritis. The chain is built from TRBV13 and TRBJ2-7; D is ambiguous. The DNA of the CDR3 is TGTGCCAGCAGCTTAGGTGTACGGGAGCAGTACTTC. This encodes CASSLGVREQYF. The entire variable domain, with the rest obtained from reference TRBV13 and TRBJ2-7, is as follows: AAGVIQSPRHLIKEKRETATLKCYPIPRHDTVYWYQQGPGQDPQFLISFYEKMQSDKGSIPDRFSAQQFSDYHSELNMSSLELGDSALYFCASSLGVREQYFGPGTRLTVT.